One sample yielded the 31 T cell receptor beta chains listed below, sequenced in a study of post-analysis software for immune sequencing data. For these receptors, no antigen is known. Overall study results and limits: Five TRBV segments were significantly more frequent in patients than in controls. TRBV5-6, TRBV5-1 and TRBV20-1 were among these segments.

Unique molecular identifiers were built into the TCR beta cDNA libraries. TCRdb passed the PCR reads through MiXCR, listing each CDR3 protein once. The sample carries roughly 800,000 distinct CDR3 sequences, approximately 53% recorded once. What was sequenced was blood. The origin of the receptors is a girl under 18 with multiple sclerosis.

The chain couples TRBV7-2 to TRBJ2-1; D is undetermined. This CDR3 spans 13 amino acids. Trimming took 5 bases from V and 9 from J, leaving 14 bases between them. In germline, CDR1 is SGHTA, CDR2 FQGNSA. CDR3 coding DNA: TGTGCCAGCAGCATCCGCGACTCGGGTGAGCAGTTCTTC. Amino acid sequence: CASSIRDSGEQFF.

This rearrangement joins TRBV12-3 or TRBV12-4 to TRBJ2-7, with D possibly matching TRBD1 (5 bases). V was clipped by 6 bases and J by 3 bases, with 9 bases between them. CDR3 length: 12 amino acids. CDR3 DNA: TGTGCCAGCAGACTACAGGTCTACGAGCAGTACTTC. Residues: CASRLQVYEQYF.

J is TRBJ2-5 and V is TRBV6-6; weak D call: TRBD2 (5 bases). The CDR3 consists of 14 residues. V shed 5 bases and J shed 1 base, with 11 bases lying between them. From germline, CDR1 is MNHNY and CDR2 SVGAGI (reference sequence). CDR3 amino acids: CASSPSRGQETQYF. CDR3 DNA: TGTGCCAGCAGTCCATCCCGGGGCCAAGAGACCCAGTACTTC.

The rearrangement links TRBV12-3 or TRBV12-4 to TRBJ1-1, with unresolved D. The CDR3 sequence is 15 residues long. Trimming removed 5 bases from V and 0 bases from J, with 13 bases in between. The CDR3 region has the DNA TGTGCCAGCAGTCCCTGGATGGATCTGAACACTGAAGCTTTCTTT. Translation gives CASSPWMDLNTEAFF.

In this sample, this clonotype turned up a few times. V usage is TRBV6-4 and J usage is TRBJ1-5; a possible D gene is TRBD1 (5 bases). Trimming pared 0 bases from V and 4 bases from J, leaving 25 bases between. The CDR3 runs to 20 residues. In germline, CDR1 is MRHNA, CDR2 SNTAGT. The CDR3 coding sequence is TGTGCCAGCAGTGACTCGAGGCCAACCCGACCGGGGCCGGGAAATCAGCCCCAGCATTTT. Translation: CASSDSRPTRPGPGNQPQHF.

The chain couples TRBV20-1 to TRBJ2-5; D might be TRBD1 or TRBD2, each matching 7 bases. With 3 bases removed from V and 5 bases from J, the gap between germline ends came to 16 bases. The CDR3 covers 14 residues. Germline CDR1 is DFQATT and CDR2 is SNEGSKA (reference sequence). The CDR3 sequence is CSASPPGGVETQYF. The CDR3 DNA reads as TGCAGTGCTAGCCCCCCAGGGGGGGTGGAGACCCAGTACTTC.

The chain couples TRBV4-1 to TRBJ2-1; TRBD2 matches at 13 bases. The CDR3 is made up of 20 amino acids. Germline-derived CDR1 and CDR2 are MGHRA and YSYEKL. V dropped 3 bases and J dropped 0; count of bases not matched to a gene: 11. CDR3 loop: CASSHLTGTSGASSYNEQFF. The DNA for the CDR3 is TGCGCCAGCAGCCACCTCACCGGGACTAGCGGGGCCAGCTCCTACAATGAGCAGTTCTTC.

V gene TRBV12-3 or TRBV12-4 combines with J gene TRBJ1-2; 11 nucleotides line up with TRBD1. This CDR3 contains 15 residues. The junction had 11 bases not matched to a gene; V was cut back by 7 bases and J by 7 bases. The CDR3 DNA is TGTGCCAGCACGTCTCCTGGGGACAGGGGGTTTGGCTACACCTTC. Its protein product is CASTSPGDRGFGYTF.

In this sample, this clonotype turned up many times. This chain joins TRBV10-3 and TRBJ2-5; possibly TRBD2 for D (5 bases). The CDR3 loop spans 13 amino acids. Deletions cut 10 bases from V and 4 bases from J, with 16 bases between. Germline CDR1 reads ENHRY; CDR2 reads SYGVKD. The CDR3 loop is CASTPDGGETQYF. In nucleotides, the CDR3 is TGTGCCAGCACCCCGGACGGAGGAGAGACCCAGTACTTC.

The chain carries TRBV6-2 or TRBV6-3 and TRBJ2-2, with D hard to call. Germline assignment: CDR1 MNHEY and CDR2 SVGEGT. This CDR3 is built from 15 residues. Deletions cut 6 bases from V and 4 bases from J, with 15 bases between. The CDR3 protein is CASSRSRTSTGELFF. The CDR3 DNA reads TGTGCCAGCAGCCGATCTAGAACTTCCACCGGGGAGCTGTTTTTT.

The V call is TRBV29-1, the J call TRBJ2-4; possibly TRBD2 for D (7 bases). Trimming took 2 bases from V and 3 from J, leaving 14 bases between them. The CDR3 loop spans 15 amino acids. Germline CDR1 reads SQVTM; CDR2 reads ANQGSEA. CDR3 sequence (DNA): TGCAGCGTTGAAAAGTACGGGGGGCTCAAAAACATTCAGTACTTC. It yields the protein CSVEKYGGLKNIQYF.

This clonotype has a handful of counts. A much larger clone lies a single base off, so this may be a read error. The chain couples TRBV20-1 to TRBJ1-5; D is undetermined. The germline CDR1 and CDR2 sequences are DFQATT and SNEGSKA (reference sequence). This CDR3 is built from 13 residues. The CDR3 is CSASQRPNQPRHF. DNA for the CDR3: TGCAGTGCTAGTCAGCGGCCCAATCAGCCCCGGCATTTT.

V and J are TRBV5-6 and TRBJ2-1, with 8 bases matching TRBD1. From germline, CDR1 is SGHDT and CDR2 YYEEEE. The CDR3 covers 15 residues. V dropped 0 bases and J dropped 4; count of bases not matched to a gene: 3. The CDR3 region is CASSLADREYNEQFF. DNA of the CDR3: TGTGCCAGCAGCTTGGCGGACAGGGAGTACAATGAGCAGTTCTTC.

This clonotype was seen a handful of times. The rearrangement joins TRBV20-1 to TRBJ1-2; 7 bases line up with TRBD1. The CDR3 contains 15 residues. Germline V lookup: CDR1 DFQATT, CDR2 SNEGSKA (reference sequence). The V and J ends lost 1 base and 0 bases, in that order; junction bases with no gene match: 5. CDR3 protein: CSARVSGTANYGYTF. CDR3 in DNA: TGCAGTGCTAGAGTATCCGGGACAGCTAACTATGGCTACACCTTC.

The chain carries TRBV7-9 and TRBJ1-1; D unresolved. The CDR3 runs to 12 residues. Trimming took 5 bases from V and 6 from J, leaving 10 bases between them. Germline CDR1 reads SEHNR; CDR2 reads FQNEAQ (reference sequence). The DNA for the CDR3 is TGTGCCAGCAGCCCCCTAAAGTCTGAAGCTTTCTTT. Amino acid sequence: CASSPLKSEAFF.

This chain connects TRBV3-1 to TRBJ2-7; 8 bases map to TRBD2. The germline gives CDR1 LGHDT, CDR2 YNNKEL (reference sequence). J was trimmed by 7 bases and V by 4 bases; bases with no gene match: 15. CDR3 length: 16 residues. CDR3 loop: CASSPPRLAPGREQYF. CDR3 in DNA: TGTGCCAGCAGCCCACCCAGACTAGCGCCTGGCCGTGAGCAGTACTTC.

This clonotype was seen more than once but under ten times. The CDR3 region has the DNA TGTGCCAGCAACGACCCGGAGGAGGCACGGCGGAGGTACTCCTACGAGCAGTACTTC. Protein: CASNDPEEARRRYSYEQYF. The V call is TRBV6-1, the J call TRBJ2-7, with a weak D call TRBD2 (5 bases). V lost 7 bases, J lost 0 bases, and 28 bases lay in between. Germline values: CDR1 MNHNS, CDR2 SASEGT. The CDR3 totals 19 residues.

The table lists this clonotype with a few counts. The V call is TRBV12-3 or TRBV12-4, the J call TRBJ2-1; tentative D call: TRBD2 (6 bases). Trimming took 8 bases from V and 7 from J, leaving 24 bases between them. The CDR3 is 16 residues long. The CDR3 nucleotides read TGTGCCAGCCTCCCAATGAGGGTACGGGGGTCGAATGAGCAGTTCTTC. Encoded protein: CASLPMRVRGSNEQFF.

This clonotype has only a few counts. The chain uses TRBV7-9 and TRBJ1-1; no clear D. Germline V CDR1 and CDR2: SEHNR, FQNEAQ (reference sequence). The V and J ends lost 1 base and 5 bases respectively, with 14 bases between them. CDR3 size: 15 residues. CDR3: CASSLVPARETEAFF. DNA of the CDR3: TGTGCCAGCAGCTTAGTACCGGCGAGAGAGACTGAAGCTTTCTTT.

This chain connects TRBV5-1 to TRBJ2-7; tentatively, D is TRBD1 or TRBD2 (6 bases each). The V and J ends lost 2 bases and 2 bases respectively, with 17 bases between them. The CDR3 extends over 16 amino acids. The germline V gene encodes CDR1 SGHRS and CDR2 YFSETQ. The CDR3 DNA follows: TGCGCCAGCAGCTTTTCATCGGGGGCCCCAACCTACGAGCAGTACTTC. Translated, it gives CASSFSSGAPTYEQYF.

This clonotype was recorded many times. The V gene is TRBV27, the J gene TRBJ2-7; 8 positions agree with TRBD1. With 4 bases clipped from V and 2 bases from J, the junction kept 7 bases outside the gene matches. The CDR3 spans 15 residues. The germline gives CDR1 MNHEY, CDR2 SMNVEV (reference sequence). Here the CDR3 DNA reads TGTGCCAGCAGTTCCCCCGGGACAGGAGCCTACGAGCAGTACTTC. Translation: CASSSPGTGAYEQYF.

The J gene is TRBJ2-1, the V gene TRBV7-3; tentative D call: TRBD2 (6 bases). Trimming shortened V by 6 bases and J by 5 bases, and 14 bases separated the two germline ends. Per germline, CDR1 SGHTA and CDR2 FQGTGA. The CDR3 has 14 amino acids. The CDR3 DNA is TGTGCCAGCAGATTAGCGGAACACGACAATGAGCAGTTCTTC. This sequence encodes CASRLAEHDNEQFF.

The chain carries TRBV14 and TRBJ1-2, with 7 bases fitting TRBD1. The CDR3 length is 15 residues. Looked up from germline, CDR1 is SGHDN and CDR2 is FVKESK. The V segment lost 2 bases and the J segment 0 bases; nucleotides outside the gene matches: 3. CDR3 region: CASSQQQGTNYGYTF. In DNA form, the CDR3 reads TGTGCCAGCAGCCAACAACAGGGGACTAACTATGGCTACACCTTC.

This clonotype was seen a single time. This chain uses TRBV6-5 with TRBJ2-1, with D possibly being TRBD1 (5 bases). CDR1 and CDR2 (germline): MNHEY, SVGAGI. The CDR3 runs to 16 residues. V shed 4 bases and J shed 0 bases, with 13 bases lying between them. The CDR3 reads CASSSTGSPSYNEQFF. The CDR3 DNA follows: TGTGCCAGCAGTTCCACAGGATCACCCTCCTACAATGAGCAGTTCTTC.

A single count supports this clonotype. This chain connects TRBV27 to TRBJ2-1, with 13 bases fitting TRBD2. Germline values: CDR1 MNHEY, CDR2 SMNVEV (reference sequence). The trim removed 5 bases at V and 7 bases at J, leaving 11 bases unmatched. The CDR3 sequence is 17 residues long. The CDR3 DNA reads TGTGCCAGCAGTCCACTAGCGGGGGGGCCAAAGTTAAATGAGCAGTTCTTC. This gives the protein CASSPLAGGPKLNEQFF.

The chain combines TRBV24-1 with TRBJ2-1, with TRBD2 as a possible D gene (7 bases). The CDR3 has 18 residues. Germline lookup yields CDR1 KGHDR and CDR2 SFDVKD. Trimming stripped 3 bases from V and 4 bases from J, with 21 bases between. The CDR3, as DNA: TGTGCCACCAGTGATGACTCCTCTCCTGCGGGGGCTTACAATGAGCAGTTCTTC. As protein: CATSDDSSPAGAYNEQFF.

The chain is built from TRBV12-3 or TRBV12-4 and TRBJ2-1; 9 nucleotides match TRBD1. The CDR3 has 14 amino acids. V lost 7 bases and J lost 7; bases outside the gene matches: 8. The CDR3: CASTPGQGLNEQFF. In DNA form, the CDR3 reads TGTGCCAGCACCCCGGGACAGGGTTTGAATGAGCAGTTCTTC.

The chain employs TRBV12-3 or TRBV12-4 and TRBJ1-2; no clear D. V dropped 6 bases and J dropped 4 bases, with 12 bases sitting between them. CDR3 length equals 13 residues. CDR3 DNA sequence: TGTGCCAGCAGAGATACAGCGCTCTATGGCTACACCTTC. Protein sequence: CASRDTALYGYTF.

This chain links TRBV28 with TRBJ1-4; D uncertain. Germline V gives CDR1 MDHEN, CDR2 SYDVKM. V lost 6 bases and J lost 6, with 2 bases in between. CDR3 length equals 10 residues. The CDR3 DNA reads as TGTGCCAGCAGGGATGAAAAACTGTTTTTT. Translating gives CASRDEKLFF.

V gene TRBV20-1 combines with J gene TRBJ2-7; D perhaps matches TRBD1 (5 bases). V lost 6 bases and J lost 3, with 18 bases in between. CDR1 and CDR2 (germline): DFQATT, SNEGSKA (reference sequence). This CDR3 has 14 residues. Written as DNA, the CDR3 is TGCAGTGCCGGACAAACCCGGAGCAACTACGAGCAGTACTTC. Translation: CSAGQTRSNYEQYF.

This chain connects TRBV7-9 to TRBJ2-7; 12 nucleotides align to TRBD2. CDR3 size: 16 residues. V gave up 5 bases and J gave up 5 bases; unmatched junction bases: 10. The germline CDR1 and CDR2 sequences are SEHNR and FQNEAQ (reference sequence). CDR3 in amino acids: CASSTPLAGGPHEQYF. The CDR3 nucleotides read TGTGCCAGCAGCACCCCCCTAGCGGGAGGGCCCCACGAGCAGTACTTC.